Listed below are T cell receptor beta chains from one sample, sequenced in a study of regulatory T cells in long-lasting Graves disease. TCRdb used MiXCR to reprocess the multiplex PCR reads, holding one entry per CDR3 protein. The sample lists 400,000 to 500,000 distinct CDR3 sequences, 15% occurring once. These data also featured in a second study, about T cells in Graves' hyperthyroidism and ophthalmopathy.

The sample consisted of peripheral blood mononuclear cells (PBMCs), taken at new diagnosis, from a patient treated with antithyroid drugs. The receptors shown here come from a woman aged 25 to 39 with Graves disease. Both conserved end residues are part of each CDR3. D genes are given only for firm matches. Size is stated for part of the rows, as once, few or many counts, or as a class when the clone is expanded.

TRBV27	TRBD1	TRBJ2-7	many	CASKVGTGLYEQYF	TGTGCCAGCAAAGTTGGGACAGGGCTCTACGAGCAGTACTTC
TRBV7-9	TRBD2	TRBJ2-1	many	CASSFVPSGYNEQFF	TGTGCCAGCAGCTTCGTCCCTAGCGGTTACAATGAGCAGTTCTTC
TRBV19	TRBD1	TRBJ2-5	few	CATSIDGQGLYQETQYF	TGTGCCACCAGTATAGACGGACAGGGGCTGTACCAAGAGACCCAGTACTTC
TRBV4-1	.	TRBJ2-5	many	CASSQLGGETQYF	TGCGCCAGCAGCCAGTTGGGCGGAGAGACCCAGTACTTC
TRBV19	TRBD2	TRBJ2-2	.	CASSITREGGELFF	TGTGCCAGTAGTATAACCAGGGAGGGCGGGGAGCTGTTTTTT
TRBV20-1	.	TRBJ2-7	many	CSAPPENEQYF	TGCAGTGCTCCCCCTGAGAACGAGCAGTACTTC
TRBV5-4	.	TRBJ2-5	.	CASSLPSSFQETQYF	TGTGCCAGCAGCTTGCCCTCTAGCTTCCAAGAGACCCAGTACTTC
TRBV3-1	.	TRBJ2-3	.	CASSQDSSLAYQPYQSDTQYF	TGTGCCAGCAGCCAAGATTCGTCTCTAGCATATCAGCCCTATCAGTCCGATACGCAGTATTTT
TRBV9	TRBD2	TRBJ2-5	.	CASSDGSKLTGGRETQYF	TGTGCCAGCAGCGACGGATCAAAACTAACGGGAGGGCGGGAGACCCAGTACTTC
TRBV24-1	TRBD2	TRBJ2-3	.	CATSDPSGSVTDTQYF	TGTGCCACCAGTGATCCTAGCGGGAGTGTGACAGATACGCAGTATTTT
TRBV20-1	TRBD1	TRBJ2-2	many	CSARDPSTGGDTGELFF	TGCAGTGCTAGAGATCCCTCGACAGGGGGAGATACCGGGGAGCTGTTTTTT
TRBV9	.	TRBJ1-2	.	CASSVGAGRNYGYTF	TGTGCCAGCAGCGTAGGGGCAGGGAGAAACTATGGCTACACCTTC
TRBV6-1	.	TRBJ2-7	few	CASSPAASDAYEQYF	TGTGCCAGCAGTCCGGCGGCTAGCGACGCCTACGAGCAGTACTTC
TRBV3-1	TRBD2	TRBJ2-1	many	CASNLAGGPGNEQFF	TGTGCCAGCAACTTAGCGGGAGGGCCCGGAAATGAGCAGTTCTTC
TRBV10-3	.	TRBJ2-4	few	CAISDGRRTKNIQYF	TGTGCCATCAGTGATGGCAGACGTACCAAAAACATTCAGTACTTC
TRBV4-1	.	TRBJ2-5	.	CASSQAGETQYF	TGCGCCAGCAGCCAAGCTGGAGAGACCCAGTACTTC
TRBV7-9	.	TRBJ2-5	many	CASSLNSQETQYF	TGTGCCAGCAGCTTAAACAGTCAAGAGACCCAGTACTTC
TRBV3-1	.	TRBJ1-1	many	CASSPRVWLLNTEAFF	TGTGCCAGCAGCCCCAGGGTGTGGCTCTTGAACACTGAAGCTTTCTTT
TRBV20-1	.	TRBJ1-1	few	CSATDRKNTEAFF	TGCAGTGCTACCGACAGGAAAAACACTGAAGCTTTCTTT
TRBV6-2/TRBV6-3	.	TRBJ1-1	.	CASRGGAFLAEAFF	TGTGCCAGCAGGGGCGGAGCCTTCCTAGCTGAAGCTTTCTTT
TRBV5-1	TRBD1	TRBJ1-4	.	CASSEGQGVGLSEKLFF	TGCGCCAGCAGCGAAGGACAGGGGGTCGGTTTGAGTGAAAAACTGTTTTTT
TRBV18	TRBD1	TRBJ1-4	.	CASSQPDRTGYEKLFF	TGTGCCAGCTCACAGCCCGACCGGACAGGTTACGAAAAACTGTTTTTT
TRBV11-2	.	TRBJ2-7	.	CASSTPEGWEPYEQYF	TGTGCCAGCAGCACCCCCGAAGGGTGGGAGCCCTACGAGCAGTACTTC
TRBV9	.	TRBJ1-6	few	CASSVDLSYNSPLHF	TGTGCCAGCAGCGTAGATCTCTCCTATAATTCACCCCTCCACTTT
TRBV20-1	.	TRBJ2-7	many	CSAKGTSFSPEQYF	TGCAGTGCTAAAGGAACTAGCTTTTCTCCCGAGCAGTACTTC
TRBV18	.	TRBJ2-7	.	CASSVSRAPLQYF	TGTGCCAGCTCAGTCTCGCGAGCCCCTCTACAGTACTTC
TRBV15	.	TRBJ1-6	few	CATSRDPWRGSPLHF	TGTGCCACCAGCAGAGACCCATGGAGGGGTTCACCCCTCCACTTT
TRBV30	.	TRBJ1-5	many	CAWSVGVGGFSGPQHF	TGTGCCTGGAGTGTAGGCGTTGGGGGGTTCTCGGGGCCCCAGCATTTT